One and the same sample provided the 15 T cell receptor beta chains below, sequenced in a study of blood T cell repertoires in COVID-19. The assay was immunoSEQ multiplex PCR, and TCRdb's table has in-frame clones only and misses some. This table has fewer than 350,000 clones, roughly 85% appearing once. Sequencing was carried out using PBMCs or T cells enriched from blood (not recorded which). These receptor sequences come from a woman aged 40 to 50 who had recovered from COVID-19.

The rearrangement links TRBV9 to TRBJ2-3; 10 nucleotides agree with TRBD2. The CDR3 contains 19 residues. Germline-derived CDR1 and CDR2 are SGDLS and YYNGEE. Losses at the gene ends were 0 bases for V and 5 bases for J; bases not matched to a gene: 15. The CDR3 spells CASSVDPPPSGSGRDTQYF. CDR3 bases: TGTGCCAGCAGCGTAGACCCCCCACCTAGCGGGAGTGGGAGAGATACGCAGTATTTT.

V is TRBV28 and J is TRBJ2-3; 7 bases map to TRBD2. The junction had 8 bases not matched to a gene; V was cut back by 7 bases and J by 4 bases. The CDR3 has 14 residues. Germline values: CDR1 MDHEN, CDR2 SYDVKM. This chain's CDR3 is CASISGGRADTQYF. The CDR3 DNA follows: TGTGCCAGCATTTCGGGGGGTCGCGCAGATACGCAGTATTTT.

This clone appeared a few times. The V call is TRBV19, the J call TRBJ1-3, with 9 bases fitting TRBD1. The CDR3 loop spans 15 amino acids. Looked up from germline, CDR1 is LNHDA and CDR2 is SQIVND (reference sequence). The J segment lost 1 base and the V segment lost 6 bases, leaving 4 bases of the junction unmatched. Here the CDR3 DNA reads TGTGCCAGTAGCCCAGGACAGGGGTCTGGAAACACCATATATTTT. It is translated as CASSPGQGSGNTIYF.

This chain uses TRBV5-1 with TRBJ2-1; D is uncertain. Per the germline V gene, CDR1 is SGHRS and CDR2 is YFSETQ. V shed 5 bases and J shed 4 bases, with 16 bases lying between them. This CDR3 is 15 amino acids long. This CDR3 reads CASRLVQAPYNEQFF. The CDR3 coding sequence is TGCGCCAGCAGGCTAGTCCAAGCACCATACAATGAGCAGTTCTTC.

The chain has TRBV30 and TRBJ2-6, with D maybe TRBD1 (5 bases). The length of the CDR3 is 15 residues. CDR1 and CDR2 (germline): GTSNPN, SVGIG (reference sequence). V shed 0 bases and J shed 1 base, with 7 bases lying between them. CDR3 protein: CAWSVGVSGANVLTF. For the CDR3, the DNA is TGTGCCTGGAGTGTAGGGGTATCTGGGGCCAACGTCCTGACTTTC.

The V call is TRBV28, the J call TRBJ2-7, with D unresolved. Trimming took off 3 bases at V and 4 bases at J, with 10 bases between the two ends. The CDR3 is 13 residues long. In germline, CDR1 is MDHEN, CDR2 SYDVKM. CDR3 loop: CASSLAEAYEQYF. The CDR3 nucleotides read TGTGCCAGCAGTTTGGCCGAAGCGTACGAGCAGTACTTC.

The rearrangement joins TRBV25-1 to TRBJ1-1; 7 bases are a match to TRBD1. Looked up from germline, CDR1 is MGHDK and CDR2 is SYGVNS. The CDR3 extends over 14 amino acids. After removal of 4 bases from V and 4 bases from J, the junction contained 6 bases not matched to a gene. The CDR3 DNA follows: TGTGCCAGCAGTGGTTCGACAGGGATCACTGAAGCTTTCTTT. Translation gives CASSGSTGITEAFF.

This sequence joins TRBV27 and TRBJ2-1; 10 nucleotides match TRBD2. Trimming took 1 base from V and 3 from J; bases not matched to a gene: 3. Per germline, CDR1 MNHEY and CDR2 SMNVEV (reference sequence). CDR3 length: 16 residues. The CDR3 sequence: CASSLFRTSGYNEQFF. CDR3 nucleotide sequence: TGTGCCAGCAGTTTATTTCGGACTAGCGGCTACAATGAGCAGTTCTTC.

The rearrangement joins TRBV30 to TRBJ1-1; 8 bases line up with TRBD1. The CDR3 has 16 amino acids. V lost 3 bases, J lost 7 bases, and 16 bases stayed unmatched. The germline CDR1 and CDR2 sequences are GTSNPN and SVGIG (reference sequence). CDR3 in amino acids: CAWSEKSGQGGSEAFF. CDR3 DNA sequence: TGTGCCTGGAGCGAAAAGAGTGGACAGGGCGGGAGTGAAGCTTTCTTT.

This chain joins TRBV19 and TRBJ2-7; no reliable D call. Germline V lookup: CDR1 LNHDA, CDR2 SQIVND (reference sequence). The CDR3 has 12 residues. Trimming cost V 4 bases and J 6 bases, with 10 bases left between them. The CDR3 coding sequence is TGTGCCAGTAGTAGTAGTAGGAGCGAGCAGTACTTC. It encodes CASSSSRSEQYF.

The V and J genes are TRBV6-2 or TRBV6-3 and TRBJ2-7, with 11 bases that match TRBD2. The trim removed 0 bases at V and 3 bases at J, leaving 7 bases unmatched. The CDR3 covers 17 residues. Germline-derived CDR1 and CDR2 are MNHEY and SVGEGT. The CDR3 DNA reads as TGTGCCAGCAGTTACTCGTTGCGGACTAGCGGGTTCTACGAGCAGTACTTC. Amino acid sequence: CASSYSLRTSGFYEQYF.

The V gene is TRBV6-5, the J gene TRBJ1-2; 10 bases are a match to TRBD1. The CDR3 has 15 residues. The ends lost 2 bases at V and 4 bases at J; junction bases unmatched: 4. Germline loops: CDR1 MNHEY, CDR2 SVGAGI. The CDR3 is CASSYGTGAPYGYTF. CDR3 nucleotides: TGTGCCAGCAGTTACGGGACAGGGGCTCCCTATGGCTACACCTTC.

This chain joins TRBV18 and TRBJ1-5; the match to TRBD1 covers 9 bases. The length of the CDR3 is 18 residues. V dropped 1 base and J dropped 5; count of bases not matched to a gene: 12. The V gene's germline CDR1 is KGHSH and CDR2 LQKENI. Here the CDR3 reads CASSPLRPIGQGYQPQHF. In nucleotides, the CDR3 is TGTGCCAGCTCACCACTACGGCCAATAGGACAGGGGTATCAGCCCCAGCATTTT.

This rearrangement joins TRBV30 to TRBJ1-1; no definite D call. V lost 4 bases to trimming and J lost 1 base, with 10 bases between them. CDR1 GTSNPN and CDR2 SVGIG come from the germline V gene (reference sequence). The CDR3 length is 13 residues. The CDR3 sequence is CAWNSLSNTEAFF. DNA of the CDR3: TGTGCCTGGAACAGCCTATCGAACACTGAAGCTTTCTTT.

This rearrangement joins TRBV5-6 to TRBJ2-4; D might be TRBD2 (5 bases). V was shortened by 0 bases and J by 4 bases, with 5 bases between the two germline ends. CDR1 is SGHDT, CDR2 YYEEEE, per germline. The CDR3 is 13 residues long. The CDR3 sequence is CASSLAGKNIQYF. CDR3 in DNA: TGTGCCAGCAGCTTGGCGGGGAAAAACATTCAGTACTTC. Based on the CDR3 plus reference TRBV5-6 and TRBJ2-4, the full variable domain is DAGVTQSPTHLIKTRGQQVTLRCSPKSGHDTVSWYQQALGQGPQFIFQYYEEEERQRGNFPDRFSGHQFPNYSSELNVNALLLGDSALYLCASSLAGKNIQYFGAGTRLSVL.